The rows below give T cell receptor beta chains drawn from one sample of a study of CD4+ T cells in melanoma. The data were produced by immunoSEQ multiplex PCR, yet TCRdb's version contains in-frame clones alone and is incomplete. The data contain 15,000 to 20,000 clones, about 83% of them singletons. Sequencing was done on a sample of cells from a culture (not recorded whether cultured in vitro). The receptor source for this set is a human donor with melanoma. The CDR3 runs from the conserved cysteine through the conserved F or W. The D gene is left open where the match is weak. Some rows mark clone size as missing; the rest say once, few, many or name a class of expanded clone.

>TRBV4-2|TRBJ2-7|TRBD2|NA
TGTGCCAGCAGCCAAGCTGGGACTAGCGGGGGCTACGAGCAGTACTTC
CASSQAGTSGGYEQYF
>TRBV11-2|TRBJ1-2|NA|NA
TGTGCCAGCAGCTTATCGAGGGGCCCTAACTATGGCTACACCTTC
CASSLSRGPNYGYTF
>TRBV30|TRBJ2-5|NA|NA
TGTGCCTGGAACCGACAGGTTGGGCAAGAGACCCAGTACTTC
CAWNRQVGQETQYF
>TRBV6-1|TRBJ2-7|NA|NA
TGTGCCAGCAGTGAAGGGCCCGAGCAGTACTTC
CASSEGPEQYF
>TRBV4-1|TRBJ1-2|TRBD1|NA
TGCGCCAGCAGCCAATTGGGGGGGACAGGGTCAGGGGGGAACTATGGCTACACCTTC
CASSQLGGTGSGGNYGYTF
>TRBV5-5|TRBJ1-2|TRBD1|NA
TGTGCCAGCAGCACCGACCCGGACAGGGACGAAGATGGCTACACCTTC
CASSTDPDRDEDGYTF
>TRBV15|TRBJ2-5|NA|NA
TGTGCCACTAAAAGCGGAGGAGAGACCCAGTACTTC
CATKSGGETQYF
>TRBV7-2|TRBJ1-1|NA|NA
TGTGCCAGCAGCCATGTAGGTAGGATGAACACTGAAGCTTTCTTT
CASSHVGRMNTEAFF
>TRBV5-1|TRBJ2-7|TRBD1|NA
TGCGCCAGCAGCCCGCGGACAGGGCGGGTGATCGAGCAGTACTTC
CASSPRTGRVIEQYF
>TRBV6-5|TRBJ2-1|NA|NA
TGTGCCAGCAGTCTCCCTAGGGGGATCGAGTTCTTC
CASSLPRGIEFF
>TRBV30|TRBJ1-1|NA|NA
TGTGCCTGGAGTACACGGCCGAACACTGAAGCTTTCTTT
CAWSTRPNTEAFF
>TRBV28|TRBJ1-6|NA|NA
TGTGCCAGCAGGGGGTCGGGCTCACCCCTCCACTTT
CASRGSGSPLHF
>TRBV11-2|TRBJ1-2|NA|NA
TGTGCCAGCAGCTTGACTAACTTGGAAACCTACACCTTC
CASSLTNLETYTF
>TRBV7-9|TRBJ2-1|NA|NA
TGTGCCAGCAGCCCCTTATCGGGTGCGACCTACAATGAGCAGTTCTTC
CASSPLSGATYNEQFF
>TRBV11-1|TRBJ1-2|NA|NA
TGTGCCAGCAGCTTATCCTACACTGGTGGCTACACCTTC
CASSLSYTGGYTF
>TRBV19|TRBJ2-5|NA|NA
TGTGCCAGTAGTTGGAGGGGTTTGGAGACCCAGTACTTC
CASSWRGLETQYF
>TRBV29-1|TRBJ1-1|NA|NA
TGCAGCGTTGAACGGCACCTGAACACTGAAGCTTTCTTT
CSVERHLNTEAFF
>TRBV11-2|TRBJ1-6|TRBD1|NA
TGTGCCAGCAGCTTAGATTGGGGGACAGCGAATTCACCCCTCCACTTT
CASSLDWGTANSPLHF
>TRBV19|TRBJ2-1|TRBD2|NA
TGTGCCAGTAGTACCTTGACCGGACTAGCGGGGGTATACAATGAGCAGTTCTTC
CASSTLTGLAGVYNEQFF
>TRBV29-1|TRBJ2-5|NA|NA
TGCAGCGTCTCACAGGGTATTGAGACCCAGTACTTC
CSVSQGIETQYF
>TRBV30|TRBJ1-2|NA|NA
TGTGCCTGGAGTGAATATTCACAGGGAGAGGGCTACACCTTC
CAWSEYSQGEGYTF
>TRBV5-5|TRBJ1-1|TRBD1|NA
TGTGCCAGCAGCCGCCGGGACAGGGTTGACACTGAAGCTTTCTTT
CASSRRDRVDTEAFF
>TRBV7-9|TRBJ2-6|TRBD1|NA
TGTGCCAGCAGCCCCGGGACAGGGATATACGGGGCCAACGTCCTGACTTTC
CASSPGTGIYGANVLTF
>TRBV5-1|TRBJ2-1|NA|NA
TGCGCCAGCAGCTCGGGACCCGGGGCAAATGAGCAGTTCTTC
CASSSGPGANEQFF
>TRBV4-2|TRBJ2-1|NA|NA
TGTGCCAGCAGCCGATTCGTCAATGAGCAGTTCTTC
CASSRFVNEQFF
>TRBV18|TRBJ2-6|NA|NA
TGTGCCAGCTCACCAGGACCGGGCTCTGGGGCCAACGTCCTGACTTTC
CASSPGPGSGANVLTF
>TRBV5-3|TRBJ1-3|NA|NA
TGTGCCAGAAGCTCCCAGACAGATAGGTACATCTCTGGAAACACCATATATTTT
CARSSQTDRYISGNTIYF
>TRBV6-1|TRBJ2-3|TRBD1|NA
TGTGCCAGCAGTGATCCGGGACAGGCCAACACAGATACGCAGTATTTT
CASSDPGQANTDTQYF
>TRBV6-6|TRBJ2-3|NA|NA
TGTGCCAGTGGAAGAGGAGGGGATCGGGCAGATACGCAGTATTTT
CASGRGGDRADTQYF
>TRBV18|TRBJ1-1|TRBD1|NA
TGTGCCAGCTCTTCGGACAGGCCCCCTGAAGCTTTCTTT
CASSSDRPPEAFF
>TRBV7-6|TRBJ2-5|NA|NA
TGTGCCAGCAGCCAAGGGGGTCGGACCCAGTACTTC
CASSQGGRTQYF
>TRBV19|TRBJ1-6|TRBD1|NA
TGTGCCAGTAGTAATCTCTGGACAGGGCCTAATTCACCCCTCCACTTT
CASSNLWTGPNSPLHF
>TRBV2|TRBJ2-1|NA|few
TGTGCCAGCACAAGGGGGGGGACCACCCTTAATGAGCAGTTCTTC
CASTRGGTTLNEQFF
>TRBV4-1|TRBJ1-4|NA|NA
TGCGCCAGCAGCCAAGTAGCTGGGGGAGGTGAAAAACTGTTTTTT
CASSQVAGGGEKLFF
>TRBV5-1|TRBJ1-2|TRBD1|NA
TGCGCCAGCAGTGTGGGTCAGGGGGATGGCTACACCTTC
CASSVGQGDGYTF
>TRBV2|TRBJ1-5|NA|NA
TGTGCCAGCAGTGCCTGGGCCTCCCCGGATAGCAATCAGCCCCAGCATTTT
CASSAWASPDSNQPQHF
>TRBV10-2|TRBJ2-2|NA|NA
TGCGCCAGCAGTCAGACGACCGGGGAGCTGTTTTTT
CASSQTTGELFF
>TRBV7-9|TRBJ2-7|NA|NA
TGTGCCAGCAGTACACAGGGCTACGAGCAGTACTTC
CASSTQGYEQYF
>TRBV2|TRBJ1-2|NA|NA
TGTGCCAGCAGTGAAAGGGTCGCGGGCTCAGGGGGCTACACCTTC
CASSERVAGSGGYTF
>TRBV15|TRBJ2-1|NA|NA
TGTGCCACCAGCAGAGATCCGGACGATGAGCAGTTCTTC
CATSRDPDDEQFF
>TRBV6-6|TRBJ1-2|TRBD1|NA
TGTGCCAGCAGTACCGGGACAGTTAAAAACTATGGCTACACCTTC
CASSTGTVKNYGYTF
>TRBV4-1|TRBJ1-4|NA|NA
TGCGCCAGCAGCCAGGGGCCAACTAATGAAAAACTGTTTTTT
CASSQGPTNEKLFF
>TRBV4-2|TRBJ2-3|NA|NA
TGTGCCAGCAGCCAAGTGGGGGCCGGTCTCACAGATACGCAGTATTTT
CASSQVGAGLTDTQYF